This TCR beta chain stems from a study of blood T cell repertoires in COVID-19 (dated by TCRdb to 2018 to 2020). Study-level background: Recovered participants in ImmuneRACE Cohort 3 were defined as having two consecutive negative NP/OP PCR tests, clearance from a healthcare professional, or resolution of symptoms. The repertoires were released in a freely available public database meant as a resource for research on the immune response to SARS-CoV-2. Subjects who had been exposed to COVID-19, were actively infected with it, or had recovered from it provided the deeply sampled blood TCRbeta repertoires that made up the dataset. Nearly every sample came with metadata listing a de-identified subject ID, COVID-19 status, age in years and sex. Samples were obtained from the ongoing ImmuneRACE study (first 160 participants) and from about 1,300 subjects provided by 6 global collaborators. The material from the prospective study consisted of cDNA or gDNA derived from T cells, B-cell-depleted T cells, or PBMCs. Collaborator samples came from the United States, Italy and Spain and covered acute and convalescent phases of COVID-19. Where available, HLA class I and class II types were obtained from metadata supplied by the sample provider rather than from assay-based typing. The paper's findings and limits, for the study overall: The amount of clinical and demographic metadata varied by source and participant and was provided uncurated.

On this clone: Its antigen specificity is not known. No per-base quality is available; no much larger clone lies one base away.

CDR1 and CDR2 (SGHTS, YDEGEE) derive from the germline V gene. V is shortened by 4 bases, J by 3 bases, and the region joining them spans 16 bases. The CDR3 runs 15 amino acids, cysteine and phenylalanine included. Only the CDR3 part of the read is kept: 45 bases, read in frame from the first base. The immunoSEQ Assay, a bias-controlled multiplex PCR, was used to amplify TCRbeta CDR3 regions from genomic DNA. On the study's bioinformatics: The number of nucleated cells in each sample was estimated by amplification of reference gene primers within the assay. Sequence reads were collapsed and filtered to measure the absolute abundance of every unique TCRbeta CDR3 rearrangement. For each sample, productive Simpson clonality was calculated by taking the square root of Simpson's diversity index across productive rearrangements. TCRdb carries this immuneACCESS record with in-frame sequences only. Its versions omit some clonotypes, under half of them owing to an unresolved V gene in the studies checked, with the rest unexplained. V and J calls and clone size come straight from that table; D and trimming were deduced from the DNA. This sample gives around 200,000 clones in total; 85% to 90% of them show up just once. The top ten hold approximately 2.8% of the sample.

Enrolling through a virtual design, the prospective study's participants ranged in age from roughly 18 to 90 years and lived across around 25 United States geographic areas. To assign participants to cohorts, the prospective study relied on clinical history that participants themselves reported in a screening survey and a study questionnaire. Mobile phlebotomists in the prospective study collected whole blood, serum and a nasopharyngeal or oropharyngeal swab from every participant. Prospective study participants could optionally give additional blood draws and questionnaires over an approximately two-month period. Blood samples from the prospective study were shipped frozen or at room temperature prior to DNA extraction.

This chain joins TRBV5-8 to TRBJ1-1; the D segment cannot be called with confidence. Sample: PBMCs or T cells enriched from blood (not recorded which). The source is a woman between 45 and 60 years old in a cohort exposed to, infected with or recovered from COVID-19 (not recorded which). The DNA sequence follows: TGTGCCAGCAGCCCTATATCCCGCGGGGACACTGAAGCTTTCTTT. This is translated as CASSPISRGDTEAFF.